Included here is one TCR beta chain sequence, with context. This clonotype came up many times. It lacks a known antigen. No per-base quality is available; no much larger clone lies one base away. From a lookup of the germline V gene, CDR1 and CDR2 are MDHEN and SYDVKM. Deletion took 3 bases off V and 5 bases off J, with a span of 14 bases between the germline ends. The CDR3, cysteine through phenylalanine, is 15 amino acids long. CDR3 DNA only is kept here, 45 bases in frame from base 1. This sample is part of a study of CD8 T cells in ankylosing spondylitis (dated by TCRdb to 2016 to 2017). Looking at the study overall: The study profiled T cell receptor beta repertoires in healthy donors and ankylosing spondylitis patients to find disease-linked TCR variants. Peripheral blood samples were taken, and synovial fluid was additionally collected from ankylosing spondylitis patients. In total, the full study cohort was made up of over a hundred healthy donors and 20 to 25 ankylosing spondylitis patients. Broad study findings and their caveats: Significant enrichment of the disease-linked clones was reported in matched synovial fluid samples from ankylosing spondylitis patients. The disease-linked clones had a CD8+ phenotype and were found at relatively low frequencies in peripheral blood. Blood from ankylosing spondylitis patients appeared to be characterized by a TCR beta motif made up of under ten highly homologous amino acid variants. Some TCR beta motif variants had previously been reported in synovial fluid and blood of reactive arthritis patients, which suggested common disease-initiation mechanisms.

TCRdb shows the sequencer as Illumina HiSeq 2500. Quantitative 5'-RACE with molecular barcodes was used to prepare TCR beta libraries. On the authors' methods: To identify disease-linked TCR variants, a new computational method was used, one built on a probabilistic model of VDJ rearrangement. In-frame beta chains were kept once TCRdb had trimmed the public reads at Q25 with fastp and called clones with MiXCR. CDR3 protein duplicates are merged, each entry listing the most common genes and DNA. V and J calls and clone size were set by TCRdb, not the authors. This sample lists some 95,000 distinct CDR3 sequences; roughly 10% were detected once. Of the sample, about 4.6% is held by the ten largest clones.

The sequence derives from a male donor with ankylosing spondylitis or in good health (not recorded which). In this chain, TRBV28 is recombined with TRBJ2-1, with the D call tentatively TRBD1 or TRBD2, each fitting 5 bases. Specimen: blood, either unsorted or a sorted T cell fraction (not recorded which). The CDR3 sequence is CASSFPGSPDNEQFF. In nucleotides, the sequence is TGTGCCAGCAGTTTTCCAGGGAGCCCGGACAATGAGCAGTTCTTC.